The present T cell receptor beta chain was sequenced within a study of blood T cell repertoires in COVID-19 (dated by TCRdb to between 2020 and 2021). A note on the overall study: Samples from collaborators originated in the United States, Italy and Spain and spanned both the acute and convalescent phases of COVID-19. The material from the prospective study consisted of cDNA or gDNA derived from T cells, B-cell-depleted T cells, or PBMCs. The dataset comprised deeply sampled blood TCRbeta repertoires from subjects exposed to, actively infected with, or recovered from COVID-19. A freely available public database, intended as a resource for researchers studying the immune response to SARS-CoV-2, is where the repertoires were released. Samples were obtained from the ongoing ImmuneRACE study (first 160 participants) and from about 1,300 subjects provided by 6 global collaborators. A de-identified subject ID, COVID-19 status, age in years and sex were almost always included in the sample metadata. Where available, HLA class I and class II types were obtained from metadata supplied by the sample provider rather than from assay-based typing.

V is cut back by 5 bases and J by 2 bases, with 3 bases in the junction unmatched. CDR1 and CDR2, per the germline V gene (reference sequence), are LNHDA and SQIVND. Counted from cysteine to phenylalanine, this CDR3 has 13 amino acids. The kept DNA is CDR3 alone, 39 bases in frame from the first base. Points on this clone: What this receptor recognizes is not known. Nothing much larger sits one base from this clone, and base qualities are not available.

TCRbeta CDR3 regions were amplified from genomic DNA by means of the immunoSEQ Assay, a bias-controlled multiplex PCR. Processing in the source paper ran as follows. Within the assay, amplification of reference gene primers was used to estimate how many nucleated cells each sample contained. To quantify the absolute abundance of each unique TCRbeta CDR3 rearrangement, sequence reads were collapsed and filtered. For each sample, productive Simpson clonality was calculated by taking the square root of Simpson's diversity index across productive rearrangements. TCRdb mirrors the immuneACCESS table, restricted to in-frame sequences. Some clones are absent from its copies; in checked studies, under half trace to an unresolved V gene, and the reason for the others is unknown. The DNA gave D and trimming, while V, J and clone size come from that table. The sample table shows 210,000 or so clones, and 80% to 85% are seen once. Roughly 5% of the sample belongs to the ten largest clones.

The collaborating institutions used their own protocols to collect whole blood in K2EDTA tubes. For TCRbeta analysis, collaborators shipped samples in one of three forms: frozen whole blood, isolated PBMCs, or DNA extracted from either of those sample types. What the work shows at the level of the full study, not this receptor alone: Clinical and demographic metadata were provided uncurated, with the amount varying by source and participant.

The sequenced sample was peripheral blood. The rearrangement joined TRBV19 to TRBJ2-7, with TRBD1 matching 7 junction bases. This TCR was sampled from a human donor in a cohort sampled during active COVID-19. The DNA sequence follows: TGTGCCAGTAGTTCGGGGACAGCCTACGAGCAGTACTTC. Protein translation: CASSSGTAYEQYF. Joined to the reference TRBV19 and TRBJ2-7 proteins, this CDR3 gives the full variable domain: DGGITQSPKYLFRKEGQNVTLSCEQNLNHDAMYWYRQDPGQGLRLIYYSQIVNDFQKGDIAEGYSVSREKKESFPLTVTSAQKNPTAFYLCASSSGTAYEQYFGPGTRLTVT.